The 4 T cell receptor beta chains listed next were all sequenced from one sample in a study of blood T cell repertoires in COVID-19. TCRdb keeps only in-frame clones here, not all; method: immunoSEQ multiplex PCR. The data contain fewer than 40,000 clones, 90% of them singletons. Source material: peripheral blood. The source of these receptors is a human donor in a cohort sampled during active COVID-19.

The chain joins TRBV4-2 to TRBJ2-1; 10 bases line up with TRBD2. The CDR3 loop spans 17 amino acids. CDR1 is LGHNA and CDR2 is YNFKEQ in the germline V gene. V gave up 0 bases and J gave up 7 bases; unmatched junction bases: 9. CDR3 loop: CASSQEKSGRAVNEQFF. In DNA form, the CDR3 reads TGTGCCAGCAGCCAAGAGAAGAGCGGGAGGGCCGTAAATGAGCAGTTCTTC.

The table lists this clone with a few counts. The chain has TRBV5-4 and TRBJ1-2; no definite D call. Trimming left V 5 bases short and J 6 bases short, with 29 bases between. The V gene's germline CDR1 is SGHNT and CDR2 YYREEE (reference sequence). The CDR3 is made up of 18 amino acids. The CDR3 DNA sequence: TGTGCCAGCAGACAAATACCCTTACGAGGAGTCACCAACGATGGCTACACCTTC. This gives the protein CASRQIPLRGVTNDGYTF.

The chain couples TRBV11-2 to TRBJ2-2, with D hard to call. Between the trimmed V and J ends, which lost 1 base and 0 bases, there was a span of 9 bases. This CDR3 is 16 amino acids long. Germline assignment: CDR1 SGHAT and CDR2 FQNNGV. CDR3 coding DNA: TGTGCCAGCAGCTTAGCTCCTTCCGCGAACACCGGGGAGCTGTTTTTT. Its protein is CASSLAPSANTGELFF.

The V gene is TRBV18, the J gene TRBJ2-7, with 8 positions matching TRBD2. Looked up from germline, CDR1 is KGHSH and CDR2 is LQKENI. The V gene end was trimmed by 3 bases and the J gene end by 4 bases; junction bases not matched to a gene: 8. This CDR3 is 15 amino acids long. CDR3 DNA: TGTGCCAGCTCACCCAGCGGGAGTGATGGGTACGAGCAGTACTTC. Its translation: CASSPSGSDGYEQYF.